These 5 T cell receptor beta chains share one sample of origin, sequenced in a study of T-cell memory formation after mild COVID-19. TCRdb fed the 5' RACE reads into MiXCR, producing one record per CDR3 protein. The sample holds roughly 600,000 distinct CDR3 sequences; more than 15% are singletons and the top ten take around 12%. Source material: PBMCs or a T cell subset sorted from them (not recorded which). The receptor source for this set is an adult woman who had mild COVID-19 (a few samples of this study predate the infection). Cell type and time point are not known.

The CDR3 protein is CASRRRGITGELFF. Written as DNA, the CDR3 is TGTGCCAGCAGGAGGAGAGGAATCACCGGGGAGCTGTTTTTT. The genes are TRBV11-3 and TRBJ2-2, with D hard to call. This CDR3 spans 14 amino acids. Germline loops: CDR1 SGHNT, CDR2 YENEEA. The V end was cut by 6 bases, the J end by 4 bases, with 12 bases between. Looking up the rest from reference TRBV11-3 and TRBJ2-2 gives the full variable domain: EAGVVQSPRYKIIEKKQPVAFWCNPISGHNTLYWYLQNLGQGPELLIRYENEEAVDDSQLPKDRFSAERLKGVDSTLKIQPAELGDSAVYLCASRRRGITGELFFGEGSRLTVL.

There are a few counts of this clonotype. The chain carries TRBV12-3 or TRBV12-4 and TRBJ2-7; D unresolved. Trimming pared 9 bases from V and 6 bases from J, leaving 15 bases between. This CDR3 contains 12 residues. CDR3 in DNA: TGTGCCAGTGGCTTCCCCAGGCGCGAGCAGTACTTC. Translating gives CASGFPRREQYF.

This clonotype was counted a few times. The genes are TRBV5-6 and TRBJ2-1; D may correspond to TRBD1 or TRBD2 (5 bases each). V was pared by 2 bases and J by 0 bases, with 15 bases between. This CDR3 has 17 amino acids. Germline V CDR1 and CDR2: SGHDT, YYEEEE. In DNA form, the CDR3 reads TGTGCCAGCAGCTTCTTACCGGGACGGTACTCCTACAATGAGCAGTTCTTC. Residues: CASSFLPGRYSYNEQFF.

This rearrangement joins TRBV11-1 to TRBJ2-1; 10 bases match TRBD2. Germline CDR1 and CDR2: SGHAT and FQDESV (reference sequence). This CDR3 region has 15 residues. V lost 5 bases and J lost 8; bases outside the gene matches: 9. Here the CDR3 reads CASSVSGRFADEQFF. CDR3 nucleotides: TGTGCCAGCAGCGTTAGCGGGAGGTTCGCCGATGAGCAGTTCTTC.

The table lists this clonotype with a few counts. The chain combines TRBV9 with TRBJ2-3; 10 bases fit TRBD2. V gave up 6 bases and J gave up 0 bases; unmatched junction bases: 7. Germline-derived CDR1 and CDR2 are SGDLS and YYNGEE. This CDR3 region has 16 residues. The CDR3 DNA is TGTGCCAGCACCGCCCTAGCGGGAGCAAGCACAGATACGCAGTATTTT. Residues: CASTALAGASTDTQYF.